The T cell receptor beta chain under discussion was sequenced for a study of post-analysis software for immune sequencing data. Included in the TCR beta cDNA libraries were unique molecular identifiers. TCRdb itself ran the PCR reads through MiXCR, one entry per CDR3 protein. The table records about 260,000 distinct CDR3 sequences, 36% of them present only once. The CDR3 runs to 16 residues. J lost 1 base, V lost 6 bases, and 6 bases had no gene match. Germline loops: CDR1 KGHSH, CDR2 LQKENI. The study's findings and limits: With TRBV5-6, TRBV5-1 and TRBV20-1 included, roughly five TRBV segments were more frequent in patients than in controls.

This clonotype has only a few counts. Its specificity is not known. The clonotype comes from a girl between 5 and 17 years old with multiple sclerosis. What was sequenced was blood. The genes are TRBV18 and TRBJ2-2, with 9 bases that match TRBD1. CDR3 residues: CASSEDRGRNTGELFF. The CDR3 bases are TGTGCCAGCTCGGAGGACAGGGGACGGAACACCGGGGAGCTGTTTTTT.